Detailed here is one T cell receptor beta chain. Libraries were prepared by immunoSEQ multiplex PCR; TCRdb keeps only in-frame clonotypes and omits some of them. The table shows approximately 83,000 clones, with over 85% occurring only once. V gave up 0 bases and J gave up 6 bases, with 7 bases separating them. Germline assignment: CDR1 SGHAT and CDR2 FQNNGV. The CDR3 sequence is 13 residues long. The data derive from a study of control samples from healthy donors and cancer patients. Sequenced: blood. The chain carries TRBV11-2 and TRBJ2-3; no reliable D call. The clonotype originates from a woman aged 25-40 years in good health. For the CDR3, the DNA is TGTGCCAGCAGCTTAGATCTAGGTGATACGCAGTATTTT. Its protein product is CASSLDLGDTQYF.